The next 23 T cell receptor beta chains were all read from a single sample in a study of metastatic and nonmetastatic thyroid tumors (dated by TCRdb to 2020 to 2021). Receptor amplification or capture employed PCR. Sequencing took place on an Illumina HiSeq 4000. TCRdb handled the public reads itself, with Q25 trimming in fastp and clone calling in MiXCR, and kept productive beta chains. For this sample there are 13,000 to 15,000 clones; almost 30% appear just once. Roughly 4.3% of the sample goes to the ten largest clones. No patient had received any treatment before thyroid surgery. Sequenced input: blood. These receptors were obtained from a female donor with papillary thyroid cancer or a benign thyroid nodule (not recorded which). Some clones in this sample may be carry-over from other donors' samples.

By sample share, this clone is medium-sized. The CDR3 sequence is CASTQGTSGVYEQYF. CDR3 DNA sequence: TGTGCCAGTACCCAGGGAACTAGCGGAGTTTACGAGCAGTACTTC. The genes are TRBV19 and TRBJ2-7, with 8 bases that match TRBD2. The CDR3 spans 15 residues. Germline values: CDR1 LNHDA, CDR2 SQIVND (reference sequence). V was pared by 7 bases and J by 4 bases, with 12 bases of the junction left unmatched. Supplemented by reference TRBV19 and TRBJ2-7, the full variable domain reads DGGITQSPKYLFRKEGQNVTLSCEQNLNHDAMYWYRQDPGQGLRLIYYSQIVNDFQKGDIAEGYSVSREKKESFPLTVTSAQKNPTAFYLCASTQGTSGVYEQYFGPGTRLTVT.

V and J are TRBV20-1 and TRBJ1-3; no definite D call. Trimming pared 3 bases from V and 4 bases from J, leaving 4 bases between. Germline CDR1 reads DFQATT; CDR2 reads SNEGSKA (reference sequence). CDR3 size: 11 residues. The CDR3 loop reads CSASPGNTIYF. The CDR3 bases are TGCAGTGCTAGTCCGGGAAACACCATATATTTT.

In its sample, this clone is medium-sized (0.01 to 0.1%). The chain carries TRBV2 and TRBJ2-2; D possibly corresponds to TRBD1 (5 bases). CDR3 length: 15 amino acids. V lost 2 bases, J lost 5 bases, and 12 bases lay in between. The germline CDR1 and CDR2 sequences are SNHLY and FYNNEI. The CDR3 region has the DNA TGTGCCAGCAGTGAACCAGGGTTGGTAACCGGGGAGCTGTTTTTT. The encoded protein is CASSEPGLVTGELFF.

Only a few counts were recorded for this clone. The chain links TRBV6-2 or TRBV6-3 to TRBJ2-7, with D possibly being TRBD1 (5 bases). The CDR3 loop spans 14 amino acids. Trimming left V 7 bases short and J 7 bases short, with 20 bases between. Germline V gene data show CDR1 as MNHEY and CDR2 as SVGEGT. CDR3 coding DNA: TGTGCCAGCAAATCCAAAAATTTCGACAGAGAGCAGTACTTC. Its translation is CASKSKNFDREQYF.

This chain links TRBV6-2 or TRBV6-3 with TRBJ2-7; no clear D. Germline loops: CDR1 MNHEY, CDR2 SVGEGT. The CDR3 has 17 amino acids. Trimming took 2 bases from V and 1 from J, leaving 18 bases between them. The CDR3 nucleotides are TGTGCCAGCAGTTACAATGTTAGACGGCTTCCATCCTACGAGCAGTACTTC. It codes for CASSYNVRRLPSYEQYF.

By share, this clone ranks as medium-sized (0.01 to 0.1%). This chain connects TRBV5-5 to TRBJ1-4, with D uncertain. Germline values: CDR1 SGHKS, CDR2 YYEKEE (reference sequence). Trimming removed 1 base from V and 8 bases from J, with 6 bases in between. The CDR3 sequence is 12 residues long. CDR3 in DNA: TGTGCCAGCAGCTTGTCCGGAGAAAAACTGTTTTTT. Translation gives CASSLSGEKLFF.

This clone is medium-sized (0.01 to 0.1%) by share. The V and J genes are TRBV6-2 or TRBV6-3 and TRBJ2-7, with no clear D. The CDR3 spans 11 residues. The germline V and J ends were trimmed by 1 base and 5 bases, with 3 bases remaining between them. Germline V gene sequence: CDR1 MNHEY, CDR2 SVGEGT. CDR3 protein: CASSYWDEQYF. CDR3 nucleotide sequence: TGTGCCAGCAGTTACTGGGACGAGCAGTACTTC.

A word on this clone: The junction shows a germline mismatch at one end, possibly a read error. The rearrangement uses TRBV15 and TRBJ2-3; D remains ambiguous. Germline V CDR1 and CDR2: LNHNV, YYDKDF (reference sequence). The CDR3 length is 15 residues. The CDR3 sequence is CATSSGRVSTYTLYF. In DNA form, the CDR3 reads TGTGCCACCAGCTCGGGCCGGGTGAGCACATATACGCTGTATTTT.

Sample share makes this clone medium-sized. V is TRBV30 and J is TRBJ2-7, with 7 nucleotides matching TRBD2. The J segment lost 5 bases and the V segment lost 8 bases, leaving 12 bases of the junction unmatched. CDR3 size: 13 residues. The V gene's germline CDR1 is GTSNPN and CDR2 SVGIG (reference sequence). The CDR3 here is CAARGRGDHEQYF. Written as DNA, the CDR3 is TGTGCCGCGCGAGGGAGGGGTGATCACGAGCAGTACTTC.

The table lists this clone with a few counts. The junction and the germline gene differ at one end; a read error may be behind it. The chain has TRBV12-3 or TRBV12-4 and TRBJ1-3; 7 nucleotides align to TRBD1. CDR3 length: 16 amino acids. DNA of the CDR3: TGTGCCATCAGTTCCCAAAGGAGCTTGCAGGGGGGCACCATATATTTT. Translated: CAISSQRSLQGGTIYF.

Comment on this clone: This may arise from a read error, as a much more abundant clone is one base away. The chain links TRBV10-2 to TRBJ2-7, with a tentative D call TRBD1 (5 bases). The germline V gene encodes CDR1 WSHSY and CDR2 SAAADI. The CDR3 covers 13 residues. Here the CDR3 reads CASSLQVHYEQCF. DNA of the CDR3: TGCGCCAGCAGCTTACAGGTGCACTACGAGCAGTGCTTC.

This clone has at least ten counts. This may be a read error, as it is one base from a much larger clone. The V gene is TRBV20-1, the J gene TRBJ2-3; TRBD2 aligns across 7 bases. CDR1 and CDR2 (germline): DFQATT, SNEGSKA (reference sequence). The CDR3 covers 14 residues. The CDR3, as DNA: TGCAGTGTTAGAGGGGAGGGCCGTGGAGATACGCAGTATTTT. Translating gives CSVRGEGRGDTQYF.

A few counts support this clone. The chain employs TRBV12-3 or TRBV12-4 and TRBJ1-6; a weak D match, TRBD1 (6 bases). The CDR3 spans 15 residues. Trimming removed 6 bases at V and 7 bases at J, with 16 bases between. The CDR3 sequence is CASRPRTVVNSPLHF. CDR3 DNA: TGTGCCAGCAGGCCCCGGACAGTGGTGAATTCACCCCTCCACTTT.

This clone appeared a few times. The chain uses TRBV6-1 and TRBJ1-2; D gene ambiguous. The germline V and J ends were trimmed by 3 bases and 5 bases, with 16 bases remaining between them. This CDR3 comprises 15 residues. Germline V gene sequence: CDR1 MNHNS, CDR2 SASEGT. The CDR3 nucleotides read TGTGCCAGCAGTGACCTCGCCGGACTGACTTATGGCTACACCTTC. Its protein is CASSDLAGLTYGYTF.

This clone is classed as medium-sized. The rearrangement uses TRBV19 and TRBJ1-1, with TRBD1 identical over 9 bases. Germline-derived CDR1 and CDR2 are LNHDA and SQIVND (reference sequence). This CDR3 has 14 residues. V trimming: 5 bases; J trimming: 6 bases; junction bases outside the gene matches: 7. This CDR3 reads CASSHGTGRAEAFF. In DNA, the CDR3 is TGTGCCAGTAGTCACGGGACAGGGCGGGCTGAAGCTTTCTTT.

In its sample, this clone ranks as medium-sized. Sequence at one end of the junction differs from germline and may be a read error. The chain employs TRBV11-2 and TRBJ1-6; 8 positions match TRBD1. CDR1 is SGHAT, CDR2 FQNNGV, per germline. There are 14 residues in the CDR3. CDR3 in amino acids: CASRYRGRDSSLHF. Here the CDR3 DNA reads TGTGCCAGCAGATACAGGGGGAGGGATTCATCCCTCCACTTT.

The V and J genes are TRBV5-8 and TRBJ1-1; no definite D call. The length of the CDR3 is 15 residues. V was trimmed by 1 base and J by 1 base, leaving 11 bases between them. From germline, CDR1 is SGHTS and CDR2 YDEGEE. CDR3 coding DNA: TGTGCCAGCAGCTTGCTTTGGGTAGGGAACACTGAAGCTTTCTTT. The encoded protein is CASSLLWVGNTEAFF.

This clone was detected many times. A much larger clone differs from this one at a single base, so this may be a read error. J is TRBJ2-7 and V is TRBV7-8; 9 bases map to TRBD2. Trimming at V came to 5 bases and at J to 1 base, leaving 15 bases not matched to a gene. The germline CDR1 and CDR2 sequences are SGHVS and FQNEAQ. CDR3 length equals 18 residues. The CDR3 region has the DNA TGTGCCAGCAGCCGAAACCCGGGACGAGCGGGAGGTTCCTACGAGCAGTACTTC. Translating it yields CASSRNPGRAGGSYEQYF.

This clone is medium-sized by share. The chain links TRBV6-1 to TRBJ2-3, with TRBD1 matching over 10 bases. CDR1 and CDR2 from the germline V gene are MNHNS and SASEGT. This CDR3 has 16 residues. Unmatched junction bases numbered 9, after V lost 2 bases and J lost 7 bases. This chain's CDR3 is CASSERATGGFNTQYF. CDR3 nucleotides: TGTGCCAGCAGTGAAAGGGCGACAGGGGGCTTCAATACGCAGTATTTT.

The V and J genes are TRBV20-1 and TRBJ2-7; tentative D call: TRBD2 (7 bases). Germline CDR1 DFQATT, CDR2 SNEGSKA (reference sequence). V lost 1 base to trimming and J lost 4 bases, with 14 bases between them. The CDR3 consists of 14 residues. The CDR3 loop is CSARVGGRGYEQYF. As DNA, the CDR3 is TGCAGTGCTAGAGTTGGGGGGAGGGGGTACGAGCAGTACTTC.

The chain recombines TRBV2 with TRBJ1-5; 7 positions match TRBD1. CDR1 is SNHLY, CDR2 FYNNEI, per germline. Trimming took 7 bases from V and 2 from J; bases not matched to a gene: 20. The CDR3 has 19 amino acids. This CDR3 reads CASKSLRDSEGLGNQPQHF. Written as DNA, the CDR3 is TGTGCCAGCAAGTCCCTCCGGGACAGTGAAGGTCTGGGCAATCAGCCCCAGCATTTT.

Regarding this clone: Lacking the conserved final phenylalanine or tryptophan, this CDR3 likely reflects a read error. The V call is TRBV12-3 or TRBV12-4, the J call TRBJ1-1; possible D gene TRBD1, 5 bases. The CDR3 is 13 residues long. This chain's CDR3 is CASSSGANTEAFY. CDR3 coding DNA: TGTGCAAGCAGTTCTGGGGCGAACACTGAAGCTTTCTAT.

About this clone: A read error may account for a junction end that differs from germline. The chain employs TRBV6-4 and TRBJ2-2; D perhaps matches TRBD1 (5 bases). This CDR3 spans 14 amino acids. Germline CDR1 and CDR2: MRHNA and SNTAGT. The CDR3 reads CASSPGYGAWELFF. The CDR3 nucleotides are TGTGCCAGCAGCCCCGGTTATGGGGCCTGGGAACTGTTTTTT.